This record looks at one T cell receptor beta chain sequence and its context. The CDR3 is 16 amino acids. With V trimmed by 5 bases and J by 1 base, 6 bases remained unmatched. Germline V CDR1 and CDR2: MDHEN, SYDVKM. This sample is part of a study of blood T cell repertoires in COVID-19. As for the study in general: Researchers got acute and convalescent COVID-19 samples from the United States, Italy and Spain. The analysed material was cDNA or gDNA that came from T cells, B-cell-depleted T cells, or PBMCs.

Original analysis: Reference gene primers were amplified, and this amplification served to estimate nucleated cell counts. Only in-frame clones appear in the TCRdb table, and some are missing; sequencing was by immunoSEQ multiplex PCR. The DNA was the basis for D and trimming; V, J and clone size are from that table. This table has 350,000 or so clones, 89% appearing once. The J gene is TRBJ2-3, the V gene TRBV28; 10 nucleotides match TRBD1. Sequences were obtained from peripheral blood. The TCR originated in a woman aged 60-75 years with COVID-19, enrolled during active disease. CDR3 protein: CASSTRTGGGTDTQYF. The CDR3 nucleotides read TGTGCCAGCAGTACCCGGACAGGGGGAGGCACAGATACGCAGTATTTT.